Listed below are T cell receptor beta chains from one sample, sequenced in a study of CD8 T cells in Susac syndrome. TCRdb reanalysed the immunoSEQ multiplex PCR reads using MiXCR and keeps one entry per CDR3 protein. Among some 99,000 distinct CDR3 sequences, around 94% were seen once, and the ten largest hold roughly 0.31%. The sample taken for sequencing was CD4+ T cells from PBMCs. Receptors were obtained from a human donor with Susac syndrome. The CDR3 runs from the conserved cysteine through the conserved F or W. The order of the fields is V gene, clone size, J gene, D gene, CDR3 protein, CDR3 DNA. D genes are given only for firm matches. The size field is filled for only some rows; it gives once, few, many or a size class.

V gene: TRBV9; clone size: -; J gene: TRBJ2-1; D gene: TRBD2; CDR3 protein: CASSPQAGGLGNEQFF; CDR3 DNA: TGTGCCAGCAGCCCTCAGGCGGGGGGGCTTGGAAATGAGCAGTTCTTC
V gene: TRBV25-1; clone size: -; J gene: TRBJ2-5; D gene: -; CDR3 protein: CASSDGWTQYF; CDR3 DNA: TGTGCCAGCAGTGATGGATGGACCCAGTACTTC
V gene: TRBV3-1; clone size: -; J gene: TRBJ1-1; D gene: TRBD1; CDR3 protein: CASSHPGGNEAFF; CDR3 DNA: TGTGCCAGCAGCCATCCAGGGGGAAATGAAGCTTTCTTT
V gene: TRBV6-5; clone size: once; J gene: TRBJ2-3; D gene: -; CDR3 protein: CASSPASTDTQYF; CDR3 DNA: TGTGCCAGCAGCCCGGCTAGCACAGATACGCAGTATTTT
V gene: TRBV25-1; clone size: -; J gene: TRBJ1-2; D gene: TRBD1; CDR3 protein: CASKDNQGAPGYGYTF; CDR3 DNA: TGTGCCAGCAAGGACAATCAGGGGGCCCCTGGCTATGGCTACACCTTC
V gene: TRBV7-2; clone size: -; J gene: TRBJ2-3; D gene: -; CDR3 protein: CAITPSTDTQYF; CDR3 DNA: TGTGCCATTACACCTAGCACAGATACGCAGTATTTT
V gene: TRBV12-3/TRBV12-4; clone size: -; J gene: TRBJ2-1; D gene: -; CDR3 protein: CASSLGHPYNEQFF; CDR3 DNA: TGTGCCAGCAGTTTGGGCCACCCCTACAATGAGCAGTTCTTC
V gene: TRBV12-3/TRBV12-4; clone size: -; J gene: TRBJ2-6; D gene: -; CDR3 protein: CASSLSTGGGANVLTF; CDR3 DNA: TGTGCCAGCAGTTTATCGACAGGTGGTGGGGCCAACGTCCTGACTTTC
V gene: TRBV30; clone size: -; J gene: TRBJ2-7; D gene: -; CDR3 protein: CAWSASGAYEQYF; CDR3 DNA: TGTGCCTGGAGTGCCTCCGGTGCCTACGAGCAGTACTTC
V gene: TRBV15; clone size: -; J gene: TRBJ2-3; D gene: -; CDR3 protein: CATSRDPGRSTDTQYF; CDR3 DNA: TGTGCCACCAGCAGAGACCCGGGACGAAGCACAGATACGCAGTATTTT
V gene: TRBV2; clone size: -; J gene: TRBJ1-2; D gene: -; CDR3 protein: CASSLIRDSYGYTF; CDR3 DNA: TGTGCCAGCAGTTTAATCCGGGACTCCTATGGCTACACCTTC
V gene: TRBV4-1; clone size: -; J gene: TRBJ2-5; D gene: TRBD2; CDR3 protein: CASSQDYGGVETQYF; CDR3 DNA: TGCGCCAGCAGCCAAGATTACGGGGGGGTGGAGACCCAGTACTTC
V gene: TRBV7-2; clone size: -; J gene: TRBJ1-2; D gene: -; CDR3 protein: CASSLVRQNGYTF; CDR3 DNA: TGTGCCAGCAGCCTAGTCCGACAGAATGGCTACACCTTC
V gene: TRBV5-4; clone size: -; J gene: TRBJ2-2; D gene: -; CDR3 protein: CASSLLGNTGELFF; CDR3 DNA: TGTGCCAGCAGCTTGCTCGGAAACACCGGGGAGCTGTTTTTT
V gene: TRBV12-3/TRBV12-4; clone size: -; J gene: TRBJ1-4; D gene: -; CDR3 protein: CASSLSGRGGEKLFF; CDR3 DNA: TGTGCCAGCAGTTTAAGTGGCCGGGGGGGGGAAAAACTGTTTTTT
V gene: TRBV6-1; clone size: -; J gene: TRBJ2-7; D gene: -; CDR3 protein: CASSEDVRSYEQYF; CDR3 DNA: TGTGCCAGCAGTGAAGACGTCAGGAGCTACGAGCAGTACTTC
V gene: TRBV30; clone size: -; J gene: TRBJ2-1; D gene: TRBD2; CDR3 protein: CAWRDTSGGNEQFF; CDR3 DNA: TGTGCCTGGAGGGATACTAGCGGGGGAAATGAGCAGTTCTTC
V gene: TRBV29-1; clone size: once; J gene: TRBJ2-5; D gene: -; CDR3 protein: CSVVGGRQETQYF; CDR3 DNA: TGCAGCGTTGTTGGGGGAAGGCAAGAGACCCAGTACTTC
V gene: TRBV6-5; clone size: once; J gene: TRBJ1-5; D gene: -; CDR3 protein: CASGHSNQPQHF; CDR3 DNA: TGTGCCAGCGGCCATAGCAATCAGCCCCAGCATTTT
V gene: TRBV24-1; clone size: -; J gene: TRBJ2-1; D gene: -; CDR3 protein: CATSDPDRGGRNNEQFF; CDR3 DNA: TGTGCCACCAGTGACCCTGACCGCGGGGGCCGCAACAATGAGCAGTTCTTC
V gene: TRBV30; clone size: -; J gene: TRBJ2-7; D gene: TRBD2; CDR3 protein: CAWSVGTLAGASYEQYF; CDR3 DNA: TGTGCCTGGAGTGTAGGGACCTTAGCGGGAGCCTCCTACGAGCAGTACTTC
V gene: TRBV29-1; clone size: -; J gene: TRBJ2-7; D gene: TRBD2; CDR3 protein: CSATLAGGTYEQYF; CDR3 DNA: TGCAGCGCAACCCTAGCGGGGGGGACCTACGAGCAGTACTTC
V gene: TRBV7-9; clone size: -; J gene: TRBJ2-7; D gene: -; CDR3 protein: CASSLGWDREQYF; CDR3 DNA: TGTGCCAGCAGCTTAGGCTGGGATCGGGAGCAGTACTTC
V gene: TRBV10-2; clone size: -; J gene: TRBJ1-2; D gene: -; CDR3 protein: CAIKDPPGYTF; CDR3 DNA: TGCGCCATCAAGGACCCGCCAGGCTACACCTTC
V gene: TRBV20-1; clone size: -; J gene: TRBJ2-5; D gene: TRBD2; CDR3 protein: CSAPGLAGGETQYF; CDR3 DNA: TGCAGTGCGCCGGGACTAGCGGGGGGAGAGACCCAGTACTTC
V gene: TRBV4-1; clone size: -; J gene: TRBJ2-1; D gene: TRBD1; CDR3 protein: CASSQEQGSYNEQFF; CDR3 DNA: TGCGCCAGCAGCCAAGAACAGGGGTCCTACAATGAGCAGTTCTTC
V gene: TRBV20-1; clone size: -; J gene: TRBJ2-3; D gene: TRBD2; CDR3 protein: CSAPLGTSGTASTDTQYF; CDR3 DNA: TGCAGTGCTCCCTTGGGGACTAGCGGGACCGCTAGCACAGATACGCAGTATTTT
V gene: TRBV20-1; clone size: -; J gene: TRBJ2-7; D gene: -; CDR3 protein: CSARTQAAEQYF; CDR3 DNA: TGCAGTGCTAGAACACAGGCGGCCGAGCAGTACTTC
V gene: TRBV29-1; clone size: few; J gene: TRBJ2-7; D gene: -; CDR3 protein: CSVKGGSYEQYF; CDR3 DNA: TGCAGCGTGAAGGGCGGCTCCTACGAGCAGTACTTC
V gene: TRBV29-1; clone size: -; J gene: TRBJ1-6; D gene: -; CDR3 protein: CSAEMTATKSYSPLHF; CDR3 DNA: TGCAGCGCAGAAATGACAGCTACCAAATCCTATTCACCCCTCCACTTT
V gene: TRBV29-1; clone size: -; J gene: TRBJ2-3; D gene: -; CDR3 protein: CSVEGRAPDTQYF; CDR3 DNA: TGCAGCGTTGAGGGGCGGGCCCCAGATACGCAGTATTTT
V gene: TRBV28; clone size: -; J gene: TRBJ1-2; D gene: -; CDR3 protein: CASSIGSYGYTF; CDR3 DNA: TGTGCCAGCAGTATTGGGAGCTATGGCTACACCTTC
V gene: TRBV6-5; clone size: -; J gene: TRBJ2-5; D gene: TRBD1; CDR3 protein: CASSRDRETQYF; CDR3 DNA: TGTGCCAGCAGCAGGGACAGGGAGACCCAGTACTTC
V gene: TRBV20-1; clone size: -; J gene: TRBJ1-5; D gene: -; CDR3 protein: CSAGNEVSNQPQHF; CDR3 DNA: TGCAGTGCTGGAAACGAGGTTAGCAATCAGCCCCAGCATTTT
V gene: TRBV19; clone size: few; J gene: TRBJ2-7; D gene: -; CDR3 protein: CASGGTEYEQYF; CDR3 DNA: TGTGCCAGTGGAGGGACAGAATACGAGCAGTACTTC
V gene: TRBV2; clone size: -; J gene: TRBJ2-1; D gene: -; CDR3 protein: CASTRDSNEQFF; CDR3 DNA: TGTGCCAGCACTAGGGATAGCAATGAGCAGTTCTTC
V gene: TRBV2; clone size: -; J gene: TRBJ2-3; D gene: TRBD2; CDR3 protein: CASNLGLVGDTQYF; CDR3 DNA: TGTGCCAGCAACCTAGGACTAGTTGGAGATACGCAGTATTTT
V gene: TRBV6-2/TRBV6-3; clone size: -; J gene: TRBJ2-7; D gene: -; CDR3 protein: CASSLRQDYEQYF; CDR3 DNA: TGTGCCAGCAGCCTCCGACAAGACTACGAGCAGTACTTC
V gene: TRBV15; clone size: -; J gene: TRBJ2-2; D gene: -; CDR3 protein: CATSRGASGELFF; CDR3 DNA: TGTGCCACCAGCAGAGGAGCGAGTGGGGAGCTGTTTTTT
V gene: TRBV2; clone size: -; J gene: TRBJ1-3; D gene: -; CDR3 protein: CASSVAGGGNTIYF; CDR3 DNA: TGTGCCAGCAGTGTTGCGGGCGGAGGAAACACCATATATTTT
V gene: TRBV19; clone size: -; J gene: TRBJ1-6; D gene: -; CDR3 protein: CASSMESVWTPLHF; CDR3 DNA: TGTGCCAGTAGTATGGAGTCGGTCTGGACACCCCTCCACTTT
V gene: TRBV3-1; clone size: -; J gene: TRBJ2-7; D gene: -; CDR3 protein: CASSPTRVYEQYF; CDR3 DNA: TGTGCCAGCAGCCCGACAAGGGTCTACGAGCAGTACTTC
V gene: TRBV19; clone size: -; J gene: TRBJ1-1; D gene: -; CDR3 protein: CASSIRGEAFF; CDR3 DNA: TGTGCCAGTAGTATTCGAGGTGAAGCTTTCTTT
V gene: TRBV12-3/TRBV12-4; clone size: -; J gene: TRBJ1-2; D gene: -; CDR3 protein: CASSFGSSGYTF; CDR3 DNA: TGTGCCAGCAGTTTCGGGAGCAGCGGCTACACCTTC
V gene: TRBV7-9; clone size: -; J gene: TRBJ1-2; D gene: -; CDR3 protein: CASSRSANYGYTF; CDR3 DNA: TGTGCCAGCAGCAGAAGCGCTAACTATGGCTACACCTTC
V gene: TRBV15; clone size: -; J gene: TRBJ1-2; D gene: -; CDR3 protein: CATSRDRAANYGYTF; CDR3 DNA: TGTGCCACCAGCAGAGATCGTGCAGCTAACTATGGCTACACCTTC